This T cell receptor beta chain was captured by sequencing in a study of shared T cell receptors in the human thymus. TCRdb's copy holds only in-frame clones and misses some; the assay was immunoSEQ multiplex PCR. The sample holds hundreds of thousands of clones; 87% are singletons and the top ten take 0.0094%. CDR1 is ENHRY and CDR2 is SYGVKD in the germline V gene. The CDR3 has 15 residues. Trimming removed 2 bases from V and 6 bases from J; junction bases left unmatched: 8. The sample was also reused in another study, on human thymus T cells. As that study records: Thymus tissue for the work was resected from patients undergoing corrective heart surgery. The authors found apparently biased V and J gene usage in thymic and blood repertoires. What related research reported was that thymic repertoires overlapped highly among unrelated individuals.

The chain has TRBV10-3 and TRBJ2-7; the match to TRBD2 covers 9 bases. The material sequenced was thymocytes. The clonotype was recovered from a boy less than two years old with a congenital heart defect. CDR3 in amino acids: CAISEPIAGVFEQYF. CDR3 nucleotides: TGTGCCATCAGTGAGCCCATAGCGGGAGTATTCGAGCAGTACTTC.